This T cell receptor beta chain was captured in a study of prognosis after radiotherapy for stage I lung cancer. By sample fraction, this clonotype is medium-sized. Its antigen is not known. Study-wide results and limits: After stereotactic body radiation therapy, median unique TCR clones were some 6,900, down from under 12,000.

Template was genomic DNA; TCR beta CDR3 amplified in two multiplex PCR rounds. Each TRBV and TRBJ gene had its own primer in the first PCR round. From the multiplex PCR reads, TCRdb called clonotypes with MiXCR, one entry per CDR3 protein. The table has about 8,500 distinct CDR3 sequences, 60% to 80% seen once. With two time points in the design, 4.5 to 6.5 milliliters of peripheral blood were drawn at each one. CDR3 length equals 17 residues. CDR1 GTSNPN and CDR2 SVGIG come from the germline V gene (reference sequence). V shed 0 bases and J shed 2 bases, with 17 bases lying between them. The J gene is TRBJ2-1, the V gene TRBV30; no clear D. The material sequenced was PBMCs, taken before or after stereotactic body radiation therapy (not recorded which). The sequence derives from a donor aged 50 or older with non-small cell lung cancer. The CDR3 loop reads CAWSVRVLPATYNEQFF. CDR3 DNA: TGTGCCTGGAGTGTAAGAGTTCTACCCGCCACCTACAATGAGCAGTTCTTC.